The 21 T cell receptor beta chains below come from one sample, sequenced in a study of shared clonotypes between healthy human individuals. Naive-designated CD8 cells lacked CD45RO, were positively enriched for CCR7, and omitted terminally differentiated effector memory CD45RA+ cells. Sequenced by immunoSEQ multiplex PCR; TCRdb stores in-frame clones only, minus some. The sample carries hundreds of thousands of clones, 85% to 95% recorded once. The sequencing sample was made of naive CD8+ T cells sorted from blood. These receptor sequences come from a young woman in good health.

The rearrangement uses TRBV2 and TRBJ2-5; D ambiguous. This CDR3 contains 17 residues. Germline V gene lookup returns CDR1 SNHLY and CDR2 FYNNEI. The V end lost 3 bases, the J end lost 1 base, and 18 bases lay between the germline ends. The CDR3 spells CASSDEMARALQETQYF. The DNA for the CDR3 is TGTGCCAGCAGTGATGAAATGGCTAGGGCGCTCCAAGAGACCCAGTACTTC.

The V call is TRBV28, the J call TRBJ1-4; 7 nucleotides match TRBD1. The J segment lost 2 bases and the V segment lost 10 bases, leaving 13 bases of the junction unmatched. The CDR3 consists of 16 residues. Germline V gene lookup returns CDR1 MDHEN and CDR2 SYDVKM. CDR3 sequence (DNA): TGTGCCACCGGGACAGACCGAGAACTTACTAATGAAAAACTGTTTTTT. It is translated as CATGTDRELTNEKLFF. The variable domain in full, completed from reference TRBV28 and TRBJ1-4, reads DVKVTQSSRYLVKRTGEKVFLECVQDMDHENMFWYRQDPGLGLRLIYFSYDVKMKEKGDIPEGYSVSREKKERFSLILESASTNQTSMYLCATGTDRELTNEKLFFGSGTQLSVL.

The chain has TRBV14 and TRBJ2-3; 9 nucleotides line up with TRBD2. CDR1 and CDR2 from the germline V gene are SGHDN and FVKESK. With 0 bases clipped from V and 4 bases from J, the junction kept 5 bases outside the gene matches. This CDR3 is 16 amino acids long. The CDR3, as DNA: TGTGCCAGCAGCCAAGATGGTAGCGGGAGCCCAGATACGCAGTATTTT. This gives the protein CASSQDGSGSPDTQYF.

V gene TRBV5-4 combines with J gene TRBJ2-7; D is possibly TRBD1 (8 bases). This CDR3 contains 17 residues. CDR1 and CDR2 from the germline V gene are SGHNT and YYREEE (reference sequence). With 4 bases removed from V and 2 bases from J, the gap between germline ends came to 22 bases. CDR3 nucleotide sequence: TGTGCCAGCAGCCGGGACAGGAGCGGGGAGGGCCCCTACGAGCAGTACTTC. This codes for CASSRDRSGEGPYEQYF.

CDR3 region: CASSPETSVGSYEQYF. CDR3 sequence (DNA): TGTGCCAGCAGCCCAGAGACTAGCGTTGGCTCCTACGAGCAGTACTTC. The rearrangement links TRBV5-4 to TRBJ2-7, with 8 bases that match TRBD2. CDR3 size: 16 residues. The junction had 9 bases not matched to a gene; V was cut back by 4 bases and J by 0 bases. Germline V CDR1 and CDR2: SGHNT, YYREEE (reference sequence). The full variable domain, with the rest looked up from reference TRBV5-4 and TRBJ2-7, is ETGVTQSPTHLIKTRGQQVTLRCSSQSGHNTVSWYQQALGQGPQFIFQYYREEENGRGNFPPRFSGLQFPNYSSELNVNALELDDSALYLCASSPETSVGSYEQYFGPGTRLTVT.

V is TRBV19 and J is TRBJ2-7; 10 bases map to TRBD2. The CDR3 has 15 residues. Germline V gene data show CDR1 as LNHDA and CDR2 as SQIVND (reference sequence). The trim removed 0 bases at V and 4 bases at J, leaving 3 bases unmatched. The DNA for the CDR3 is TGTGCCAGTAGTATAGAGGCTAGCGGGAGATACGAGCAGTACTTC. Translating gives CASSIEASGRYEQYF.

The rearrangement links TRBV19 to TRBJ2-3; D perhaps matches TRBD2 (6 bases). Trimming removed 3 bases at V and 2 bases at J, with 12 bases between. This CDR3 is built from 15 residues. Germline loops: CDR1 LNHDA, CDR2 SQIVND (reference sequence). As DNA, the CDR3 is TGTGCCAGTAGTATTTGGGTAGCGGCCACAGATACGCAGTATTTT. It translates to CASSIWVAATDTQYF.

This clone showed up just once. The CDR3 sequence: CASSSGTEGYEQYF. The CDR3 DNA reads TGTGCCAGCAGTTCCGGGACTGAAGGCTACGAGCAGTACTTC. The rearrangement links TRBV28 to TRBJ2-7; TRBD2 might be the D (6 bases). V dropped 4 bases and J dropped 3 bases, with 13 bases sitting between them. The CDR3 extends over 14 amino acids. The germline V gene has CDR1 MDHEN and CDR2 SYDVKM.

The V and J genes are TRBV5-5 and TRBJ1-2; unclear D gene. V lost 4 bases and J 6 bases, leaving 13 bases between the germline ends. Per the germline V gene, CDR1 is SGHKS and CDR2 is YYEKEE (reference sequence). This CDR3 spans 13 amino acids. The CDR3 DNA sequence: TGTGCCAGCAGCATGACACGCGGGGATGGCTACACCTTC. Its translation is CASSMTRGDGYTF.

The CDR3 protein is CASSVEGTGTDTQYF. The DNA of the CDR3 is TGTGCCAGCAGCGTAGAGGGGACAGGCACAGATACGCAGTATTTT. The J gene is TRBJ2-3, the V gene TRBV9; 7 positions agree with TRBD1. V lost 0 bases and J lost 1; bases outside the gene matches: 2. Per the germline V gene, CDR1 is SGDLS and CDR2 is YYNGEE. The CDR3 is 15 amino acids.

The CDR3: CASSFQPNTEAFF. CDR3 bases: TGTGCCAGCAGTTTCCAGCCGAACACTGAAGCTTTCTTT. The chain couples TRBV27 to TRBJ1-1; D is unclear. The CDR3 is 13 residues long. Germline-derived CDR1 and CDR2 are MNHEY and SMNVEV (reference sequence). V lost 3 bases and J 1 base, leaving 6 bases between the germline ends.

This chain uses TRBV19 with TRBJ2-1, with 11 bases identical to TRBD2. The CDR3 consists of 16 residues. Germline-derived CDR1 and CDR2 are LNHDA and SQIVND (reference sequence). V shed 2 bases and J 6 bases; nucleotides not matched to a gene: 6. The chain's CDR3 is CASSIFGLAGGNEQFF. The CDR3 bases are TGTGCCAGTAGTATATTCGGTCTAGCGGGAGGCAATGAGCAGTTCTTC.

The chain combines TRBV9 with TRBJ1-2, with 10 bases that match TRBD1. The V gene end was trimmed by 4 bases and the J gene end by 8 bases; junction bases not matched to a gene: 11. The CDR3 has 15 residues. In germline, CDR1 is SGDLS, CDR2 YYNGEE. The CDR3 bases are TGTGCCAGCAGCACCAGGGACAGGGGTCTGGAGGGCTACACCTTC. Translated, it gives CASSTRDRGLEGYTF.

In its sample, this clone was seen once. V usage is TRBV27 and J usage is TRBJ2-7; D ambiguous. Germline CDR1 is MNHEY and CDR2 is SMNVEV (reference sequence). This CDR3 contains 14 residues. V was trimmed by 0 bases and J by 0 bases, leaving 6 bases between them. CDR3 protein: CASSLSETSYEQYF. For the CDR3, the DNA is TGTGCCAGCAGTTTATCCGAGACCTCCTACGAGCAGTACTTC.

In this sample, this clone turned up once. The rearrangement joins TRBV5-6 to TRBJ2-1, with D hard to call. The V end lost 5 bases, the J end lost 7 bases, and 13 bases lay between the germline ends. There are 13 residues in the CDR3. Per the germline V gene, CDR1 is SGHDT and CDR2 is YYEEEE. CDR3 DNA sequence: TGTGCCAGCAGGGCAGAGGATGTTAATGAGCAGTTCTTC. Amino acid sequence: CASRAEDVNEQFF.

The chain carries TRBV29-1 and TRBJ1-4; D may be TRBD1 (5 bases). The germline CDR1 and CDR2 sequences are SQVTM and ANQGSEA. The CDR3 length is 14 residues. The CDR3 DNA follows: TGCCACGGGGTGATAGGGGATGGTAATGAAAAACTGTTTTTT. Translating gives CHGVIGDGNEKLFF.

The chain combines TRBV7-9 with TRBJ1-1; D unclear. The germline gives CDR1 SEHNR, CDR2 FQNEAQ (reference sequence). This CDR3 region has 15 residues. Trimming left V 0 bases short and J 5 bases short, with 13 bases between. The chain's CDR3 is CASSLAGWAETEAFF. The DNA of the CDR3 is TGTGCCAGCAGCTTAGCGGGGTGGGCCGAGACTGAAGCTTTCTTT.

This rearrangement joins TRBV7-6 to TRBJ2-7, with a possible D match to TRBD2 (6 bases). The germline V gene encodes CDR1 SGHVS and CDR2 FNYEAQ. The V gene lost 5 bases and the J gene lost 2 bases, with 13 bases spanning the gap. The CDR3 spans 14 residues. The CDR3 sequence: CASSEGLQTYEQYF. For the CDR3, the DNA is TGTGCCAGCAGCGAGGGACTGCAGACCTACGAGCAGTACTTC.

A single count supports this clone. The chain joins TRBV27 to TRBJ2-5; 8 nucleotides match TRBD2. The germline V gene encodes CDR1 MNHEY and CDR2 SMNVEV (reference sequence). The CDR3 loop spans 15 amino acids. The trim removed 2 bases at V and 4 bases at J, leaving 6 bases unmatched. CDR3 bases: TGTGCCAGCAGTTTAGTCGGGCTAGCGGGAGAGACCCAGTACTTC. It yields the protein CASSLVGLAGETQYF.

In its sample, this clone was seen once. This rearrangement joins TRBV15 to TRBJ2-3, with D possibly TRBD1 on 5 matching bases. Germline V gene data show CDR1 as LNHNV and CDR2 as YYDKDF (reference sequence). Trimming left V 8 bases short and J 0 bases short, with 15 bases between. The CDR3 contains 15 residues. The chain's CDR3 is CATQRRRQSTDTQYF. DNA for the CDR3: TGTGCCACCCAACGCCGACGACAGAGCACAGATACGCAGTATTTT.

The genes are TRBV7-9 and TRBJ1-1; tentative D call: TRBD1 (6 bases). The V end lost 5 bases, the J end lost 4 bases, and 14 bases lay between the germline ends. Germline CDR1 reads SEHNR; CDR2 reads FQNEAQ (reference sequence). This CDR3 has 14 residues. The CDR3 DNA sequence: TGTGCCAGCAGCCACGGGCCACAGGGCACTGAAGCTTTCTTT. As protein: CASSHGPQGTEAFF. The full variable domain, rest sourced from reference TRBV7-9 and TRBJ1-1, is DTGVSQNPRHKITKRGQNVTFRCDPISEHNRLYWYRQTLGQGPEFLTYFQNEAQLEKSRLLSDRFSAERPKGSFSTLEIQRTEQGDSAMYLCASSHGPQGTEAFFGQGTRLTVV.